This entry lists 28 T cell receptor beta chains sequenced from one sample in a study of tumor and adjacent non-tumor tissue in lung cancer. Three rounds of nested PCR, following a modified ARM-PCR protocol, produced the TCRbeta library. TCRdb re-derived calls from the multiplex PCR reads in MiXCR, one entry per CDR3 protein. The sample lists approximately 100,000 distinct CDR3 sequences; 65% were seen once. No cell sorting was done before RNA was extracted from the tissue. This non-tumor lung sample came from over 3 cm beyond the tumor edge. Sequencing used distant non-tumor lung tissue. The receptor source for this set is a man aged 25-40 years with non-small cell lung cancer.

This clonotype was found a few times. This clone may be a read error of a much larger clone one base away. The gene calls are TRBV12-3 or TRBV12-4 and TRBJ2-1; a weak D match, TRBD1 (6 bases). The germline V and J ends were trimmed by 7 bases and 12 bases, with 19 bases remaining between them. The CDR3 sequence is 13 residues long. DNA for the CDR3: TGTGCCAGCACCTCAGGGGCCTACACTGTGCAGTTCTTC. Amino acids: CASTSGAYTVQFF.

With regard to this clonotype: Without the conserved terminal phenylalanine or tryptophan, this CDR3 likely stems from a read error. Because the CDR3's place on the DNA is in doubt, the DNA is left out and the CDR3 is given as listed by TCRdb. The chain has TRBV11-1 and TRBJ1-5. Germline CDR1 reads SGHAT; CDR2 reads FQDESV (reference sequence). Both ends counted, the CDR3 spans 13 residues. The CDR3 sequence is CARSLDWDQPQPS.

V gene TRBV5-1 combines with J gene TRBJ2-3; TRBD1 agrees at 8 bases. V was pared by 4 bases and J by 6 bases, with 7 bases of the junction left unmatched. Germline-derived CDR1 and CDR2 are SGHRS and YFSETQ. The CDR3 is 14 amino acids. In nucleotides, the CDR3 is TGCGCCAGCAGCCTCCAGGACAGGGACGATACGCAGTATTTT. Translated, it gives CASSLQDRDDTQYF.

On this clonotype itself: This may be a read error: a much more frequent sequence differs by one nucleotide. The chain recombines TRBV6-1 with TRBJ2-2; TRBD1 is a possible D gene (5 bases). Germline-derived CDR1 and CDR2 are MNHNS and SASEGT. The CDR3 is 15 amino acids. The CDR3 reads CDSSEQDANTGELFF. The CDR3 DNA reads TGTGACAGCAGTGAACAGGACGCGAACACCGGGGAGCTGTTTTTT.

The V call is TRBV12-3 or TRBV12-4, the J call TRBJ1-6; 7 bases are a match to TRBD1. CDR3 length: 17 amino acids. V was pared by 6 bases and J by 7 bases, with 15 bases of the junction left unmatched. The chain's CDR3 is CASSSGRGGSVNSPLHF. CDR3 DNA: TGTGCCAGCAGCTCAGGGAGAGGGGGCTCGGTGAATTCACCCCTCCACTTT.

The CDR3 sequence is CASSRLAREKNTEAFF. The CDR3 nucleotides are TGTGCCAGCAGCCGGCTGGCCAGGGAGAAGAACACTGAAGCTTTCTTT. The V and J genes are TRBV11-2 and TRBJ1-1; D perhaps matches TRBD1 (5 bases). V was trimmed by 5 bases and J by 1 base, leaving 17 bases between them. Per germline, CDR1 SGHAT and CDR2 FQNNGV. The CDR3 sequence is 16 residues long.

Notes on this clonotype: This may be a read error, as it is one base from a much larger clone. This sequence joins TRBV20-1 and TRBJ2-7; 9 bases agree with TRBD1. This CDR3 comprises 13 residues. The germline CDR1 and CDR2 sequences are DFQATT and SNEGSKA (reference sequence). DNA of the CDR3: TGCGGTGCCCCCGGGACAGGGAACTACGAGCAGTACTTC. This sequence encodes CGAPGTGNYEQYF.

Remarks on this clonotype: A read error may account for a junction end that differs from germline. V gene TRBV4-2 combines with J gene TRBJ2-7; tentatively, D is TRBD2 (5 bases). Germline V gene lookup returns CDR1 LGHNA and CDR2 YNFKEQ. The CDR3 has 16 residues. This CDR3 is CASSQIASGLSYEHYF. The CDR3 DNA follows: TGTGCCAGTAGCCAAATTGCTAGTGGACTCTCCTACGAGCACTACTTC.

Remarks on this clonotype: The junction departs from germline at one end; a sequencing error may be responsible. The chain employs TRBV7-3 and TRBJ2-2; D possibly corresponds to TRBD1 (6 bases). This CDR3 is 13 amino acids long. Germline lookup yields CDR1 SGHTA and CDR2 FQGTGA. CDR3 loop: CTSRGPNTGELFF. The CDR3 DNA reads as TGTACCAGCAGGGGCCCGAACACCGGGGAGCTGTTTTTT. Full variable domain (outside the CDR3, taken from reference TRBV7-3 and TRBJ2-2): GAGVSQTPSNKVTEKGKYVELRCDPISGHTALYWYRQSLGQGPEFLIYFQGTGAADDSGLPNDRFFAVRPEGSVSTLKIQRTERGDSAVYLCTSRGPNTGELFFGEGSRLTVL.

This clonotype occurred once. The junction departs from the called germline gene at one end, perhaps through a read error. The chain couples TRBV6-5 to TRBJ1-1; TRBD1 is a possible D gene (6 bases). CDR3 length: 15 amino acids. CDR1 and CDR2 from the germline V gene are MNHEY and SVGAGI. DNA of the CDR3: TGTGCCAGCCGTTCCCGTAGTGCCGGGGACACTGAAGTTTTCTTT. Its translation: CASRSRSAGDTEVFF.

The chain is built from TRBV7-9 and TRBJ1-3; tentatively, D is TRBD1 (5 bases). The V end lost 4 bases, the J end lost 0 bases, and 16 bases lay between the germline ends. The germline gives CDR1 SEHNR, CDR2 FQNEAQ (reference sequence). CDR3 length equals 17 residues. The CDR3 protein is CASSSTATGPSGNTIYF. As DNA, the CDR3 is TGTGCCAGCAGCTCGACAGCTACCGGGCCCTCTGGAAACACCATATATTTT.

Notes on this clonotype: An end of the junction does not agree with germline; a read error may underlie this. V gene TRBV11-2 combines with J gene TRBJ2-5, with D tentatively TRBD2 (5 bases). The CDR3 contains 11 residues. CDR1 SGHAT and CDR2 FQNNGV come from the germline V gene. The CDR3 region is CPSSISGIQYF. The DNA for the CDR3 is TGTCCCAGCAGCATAAGCGGAATCCAGTACTTC.

The chain employs TRBV4-1 and TRBJ1-1; D is ambiguous. The germline V gene encodes CDR1 MGHRA and CDR2 YSYEKL. Trimming cost V 3 bases and J 3 bases, with 11 bases left between them. The CDR3 sequence is 14 residues long. The CDR3 sequence is CASSHGGPDTEAFF. In nucleotides, the CDR3 is TGCGCCAGCAGCCATGGCGGTCCGGACACTGAAGCTTTCTTT.

With regard to this clonotype: Lacking the conserved final phenylalanine or tryptophan, this CDR3 likely reflects a read error. V is TRBV6-5 and J is TRBJ2-3; D gene ambiguous. Germline CDR1 reads MNHEY; CDR2 reads SVGAGI. The CDR3 consists of 16 residues. The V end lost 0 bases, the J end lost 7 bases, and 17 bases lay between the germline ends. This CDR3 reads CASSYSIGPRLHTQYS. The CDR3 DNA is TGTGCCAGCAGTTACTCGATAGGGCCGCGGTTACATACGCAGTATTCT.

Details on this clonotype: This may be a read error: a much more frequent sequence differs by one nucleotide. This chain uses TRBV5-6 with TRBJ2-3; D is possibly TRBD2 (5 bases). The CDR3 extends over 12 amino acids. The ends were cut back, 3 bases at V and 9 bases at J, with 11 bases in the middle. Germline V CDR1 and CDR2: SGHDT, YYEEEE. The CDR3 region is CASSSDSNTQYF. As DNA, the CDR3 is TGTGCCAGCAGCTCGGACTCCAACACGCAGTATTTT.

On this clonotype: A read error may be the cause here, since a much bigger clone is one base away. J is TRBJ1-5 and V is TRBV6-5; D unclear. The DNA end is more similar to TRBJ2-3, so the J call may be wrong. This CDR3 region has 13 residues. Germline V gene data show CDR1 as MNHEY and CDR2 as SVGAGI. This chain's CDR3 is CASNFSPDQPQYF. As DNA, the CDR3 is TGTGCCAGCAACTTCTCCCCGGATCAGCCCCAGTATTTT.

This clonotype was observed at least ten times. V usage is TRBV4-2 and J usage is TRBJ1-5; the D is unclear. V was clipped by 0 bases and J by 0 bases, with 9 bases between them. The V gene's germline CDR1 is LGHNA and CDR2 YNFKEQ. This CDR3 spans 16 amino acids. CDR3 sequence reads: CASSQDEAGSNQPQHF. The CDR3 nucleotides are TGTGCCAGCAGCCAAGACGAGGCGGGTAGCAATCAGCCCCAGCATTTT.

This clonotype is deemed medium-sized (0.01 to 0.1%). The chain joins TRBV4-1 to TRBJ2-3, with D possibly being TRBD2 (5 bases). V was pared by 6 bases and J by 0 bases, with 16 bases between. This CDR3 has 16 amino acids. Germline V CDR1 and CDR2: MGHRA, YSYEKL. CDR3 bases: TGCGCCAGCAGGCCCAGTGACTACCAGAGCACAGATACGCAGTATTTT. It encodes CASRPSDYQSTDTQYF.

Comments on this clonotype: One junction end disagrees with the germline gene, perhaps due to a read error. The rearrangement links TRBV6-5 to TRBJ2-1, with 7 bases identical to TRBD2. The CDR3 sequence is 15 residues long. The germline CDR1 and CDR2 sequences are MNHEY and SVGAGI. In DNA form, the CDR3 reads TGTGCCAGCAGCCGAGCGGGGAGGTCCTACAGTGAGCAGTTCTTC. It specifies CASSRAGRSYSEQFF.

Only one count was recorded for this clonotype. The CDR3 DNA follows: TGCAGCGTGAGGGCAGGGTGGGTTGAGCCCCAGCATTTT. Its translation: CSVRAGWVEPQHF. J is TRBJ1-5 and V is TRBV29-1; tentatively, D is TRBD1 (5 bases). The CDR3 has 13 residues. V was pared by 6 bases and J by 8 bases, with 17 bases between. Germline loops: CDR1 SQVTM, CDR2 ANQGSEA.

This clonotype was picked up a small number of times. Just one base apart from a much larger clone, this may be a read error. Because it lacks the conserved phenylalanine or tryptophan at the end, this CDR3 is likely a read error. The CDR3 nucleotides are TGCAGCGTTAAACCAGGGGACTATGGCTACACCCTC. Translated: CSVKPGDYGYTL. The rearrangement links TRBV29-1 to TRBJ1-2; TRBD1 might be the D (6 bases). Germline values: CDR1 SQVTM, CDR2 ANQGSEA. Between the trimmed V and J ends, which lost 5 bases and 3 bases, there was a span of 10 bases. The CDR3 runs 12 residues.

This clonotype was counted ten times or more. The V and J genes are TRBV11-2 and TRBJ2-2; unclear D gene. Germline V gene sequence: CDR1 SGHAT, CDR2 FQNNGV. This CDR3 spans 15 amino acids. V gave up 5 bases and J gave up 7 bases, with 17 bases separating them. The CDR3 nucleotides are TGTGCCAGCAGCCTGCCCCCAGGTGTTGGCGGGGAGCTGTTTTTT. Its translation: CASSLPPGVGGELFF.

Details on this clonotype: The conserved phenylalanine or tryptophan normally closing the CDR3 is absent here, so this likely arose from a read error. The rearrangement uses TRBV20-1 and TRBJ2-2, with 7 nucleotides matching TRBD1. Germline assignment: CDR1 DFQATT and CDR2 SNEGSKA (reference sequence). The CDR3 is 16 residues long. The V gene end was trimmed by 0 bases and the J gene end by 6 bases; junction bases not matched to a gene: 10. In DNA form, the CDR3 reads TGCAGTGCTAGAGATCAGAGACAGGGTCTGCCCGGGGAGCTGTTTTTA. Its protein product is CSARDQRQGLPGELFL.

Points on this clonotype: The CDR3 ends on some other residue instead of the conserved phenylalanine or tryptophan, so this is likely a read error. The CDR3 bases are TGTGCCTGCAGCCTCGGACTGGCGGGCACCAATGAGCAGTTCCTC. Amino acid sequence: CACSLGLAGTNEQFL. The V call is TRBV11-2, the J call TRBJ2-1; TRBD2 is a possible D gene (5 bases). CDR1 is SGHAT and CDR2 is FQNNGV in the germline V gene. The CDR3 loop spans 15 amino acids.

On this clonotype itself: This clone may be a read error of a much larger clone one base away. The chain couples TRBV12-5 to TRBJ2-1; no reliable D call. From germline, CDR1 is LGHNT and CDR2 FRNRAP. The CDR3 sequence is 13 residues long. CDR3 amino acids: CACGLLQYNEQFF. The CDR3 DNA follows: TGTGCTTGTGGTTTGTTACAGTACAATGAGCAGTTCTTC. Combining the CDR3 with reference TRBV12-5 and TRBJ2-1 gives the whole variable domain DARVTQTPRHKVTEMGQEVTMRCQPILGHNTVFWYRQTMMQGLELLAYFRNRAPLDDSGMPKDRFSAEMPDATLATLKIQPSEPRDSAVYFCACGLLQYNEQFFGPGTRLTVL.

This clonotype was counted at least ten times. This sequence joins TRBV11-2 and TRBJ2-1, with 7 bases identical to TRBD2. The CDR3 sequence is 15 residues long. The germline CDR1 and CDR2 sequences are SGHAT and FQNNGV. J gave up 8 bases and V 9 bases, and 16 bases lay outside the gene matches. This CDR3 is CASSRVTSTGDEQFF. The CDR3 nucleotides read TGTGCCAGTAGCCGGGTGACTAGCACTGGGGATGAGCAGTTCTTC.

Regarding this clonotype: A much more abundant neighbour one base away suggests this may be a read error. The rearrangement links TRBV12-3 or TRBV12-4 to TRBJ2-3; D gene unclear. The length of the CDR3 is 12 residues. Trimming pared 5 bases from V and 10 bases from J, leaving 13 bases between. The CDR3 spells CASSVSVNPQYF. The DNA for the CDR3 is TGTGCCAGCAGTGTCAGTGTAAATCCGCAGTATTTT.

V and J are TRBV6-2 or TRBV6-3 and TRBJ2-4, with D possibly matching TRBD2 (5 bases). Trimming cost V 0 bases and J 2 bases, with 11 bases left between them. This CDR3 has 16 amino acids. Germline V CDR1 and CDR2: MNHEY, SVGEGT. This CDR3 is CASSYSRTGTKNIQYF. The CDR3 DNA reads as TGTGCCAGCAGTTACTCGAGAACGGGAACCAAAAACATTCAGTACTTC.